This T cell receptor beta chain derives from a study of T cell responses to AZD1222 COVID-19 vaccine. The study, taken as a whole, reports: Baseline seropositivity occurred in only 5 or 6 AZD1222 recipients. No repertoire was sampled before or during the peak T cell response, only after it. The sample set comprised mostly white British donors with more females, and clonal diversity was possibly underestimated.

From germline, CDR1 is MDHEN and CDR2 SYDVKM. Germline trimming cut 5 bases from V and 13 bases from J; bases unmatched to any gene: 6. The CDR3 extends over 12 amino acids. As for this clone: The target antigen is unknown.

Profiled with immunoSEQ multiplex PCR; TCRdb holds only in-frame clones, not every one. The data show roughly 70,000 clones, roughly 78% seen once. This TCR derives from an adult in good health. The genes are TRBV28 and TRBJ2-2; 8 bases are shared with TRBD1. Sample: peripheral blood, taken on day 0 of MenACWY control vaccination. CDR3 bases: TGTGCCAGCAGTCTCGACAGGGGACGGCTGTTTTTT. Protein sequence: CASSLDRGRLFF.